A selection of T cell receptor beta chains follows, all from one sample in a study of cytotoxic CD8 clonotypes in ibrutinib-treated CLL. The data were produced by immunoSEQ multiplex PCR, yet TCRdb's version contains in-frame clones alone and is incomplete. The table shows 190,000 or so clones, with about two thirds occurring only once. Sample: PBMCs, taken after 24 months of ibrutinib treatment. All receptors derive from a human donor with chronic lymphocytic leukemia. Both conserved end residues are part of each CDR3. The order of the fields is J gene, D gene, V gene, clone size, CDR3 protein, CDR3 DNA. The D gene is left open where the match is weak. Expanded clones are given a class, and other clones once, few, many or no size at all.

J: TRBJ2-7
D: TRBD1
V: TRBV27
size: NA
CDR3: CASHRGRQESSYEQYF
DNA: TGTGCCAGCCACAGGGGGAGACAAGAAAGCTCCTACGAGCAGTACTTC

J: TRBJ1-2
D: NA
V: TRBV7-2
size: few
CDR3: CASRQRDLVGGYTF
DNA: TGTGCCAGCAGACAACGCGATTTAGTGGGTGGCTACACCTTC

J: TRBJ2-7
D: TRBD2
V: TRBV27
size: NA
CDR3: CASSSTSGVREQYF
DNA: TGTGCCAGCAGTTCGACTAGCGGGGTCAGGGAGCAGTACTTC

J: TRBJ2-1
D: NA
V: TRBV11-3
size: NA
CDR3: CASSPAGFLSSYNEQFF
DNA: TGTGCCAGCAGCCCGGCGGGGTTTTTGAGCTCCTACAATGAGCAGTTCTTC

J: TRBJ1-5
D: NA
V: TRBV7-2
size: NA
CDR3: CASRPTAYSNQPQHF
DNA: TGTGCCAGCAGACCGACGGCCTATAGCAATCAGCCCCAGCATTTT

J: TRBJ1-4
D: TRBD1
V: TRBV4-1
size: few
CDR3: CASSQGAPGGIGGEKLFF
DNA: TGCGCCAGCAGCCAAGGTGCGCCAGGGGGTATAGGGGGTGAAAAACTGTTTTTT

J: TRBJ2-6
D: TRBD2
V: TRBV6-1
size: NA
CDR3: CASSEVLAGGSGANVLTF
DNA: TGTGCCAGCAGTGAGGTGCTAGCGGGAGGGTCTGGGGCCAACGTCCTGACTTTC

J: TRBJ1-5
D: NA
V: TRBV4-1
size: NA
CDR3: CASSQVGSRTQPQHF
DNA: TGCGCCAGCAGCCAAGTCGGGTCTCGCACTCAGCCCCAGCATTTT

J: TRBJ2-1
D: TRBD2
V: TRBV9
size: NA
CDR3: CASSAGTSGRAGYLDEQFF
DNA: TGTGCCAGCAGCGCCGGGACTAGCGGGAGGGCCGGGTACTTGGATGAGCAGTTCTTC

J: TRBJ1-6
D: TRBD1
V: TRBV4-1
size: NA
CDR3: CASSQTPGTGGASPLHF
DNA: TGCGCCAGCAGCCAAACCCCCGGGACAGGGGGCGCTTCACCCCTCCACTTT

J: TRBJ2-1
D: NA
V: TRBV4-2
size: NA
CDR3: CASSQDLIGPPPYNEQFF
DNA: TGTGCCAGCAGCCAAGACTTGATAGGACCACCACCCTACAATGAGCAGTTCTTC

J: TRBJ2-5
D: TRBD2
V: TRBV4-1
size: once
CDR3: CASSQGIGGRVVETQYF
DNA: TGCGCCAGCAGCCAAGGAATTGGCGGGAGGGTCGTAGAGACCCAGTACTTC

J: TRBJ2-7
D: NA
V: TRBV28
size: NA
CDR3: CASSKRTRNYEQYF
DNA: TGTGCCAGCAGCAAACGAACAAGAAACTACGAGCAGTACTTC

J: TRBJ1-4
D: NA
V: TRBV25-1
size: NA
CDR3: CASSEYFLDGATNEKLFF
DNA: TGTGCCAGCAGTGAATATTTCCTCGACGGTGCAACTAATGAAAAACTGTTTTTT

J: TRBJ2-3
D: TRBD1
V: TRBV19
size: NA
CDR3: CASRDRAADTQYF
DNA: TGTGCCAGTAGGGACAGGGCAGCAGATACGCAGTATTTT

J: TRBJ1-3
D: NA
V: TRBV9
size: NA
CDR3: CASSVVGGSGNTIYF
DNA: TGTGCCAGCAGCGTAGTGGGCGGCTCTGGAAACACCATATATTTT

J: TRBJ2-3
D: TRBD2
V: TRBV19
size: NA
CDR3: CASSVPGLAGGRTDTQYF
DNA: TGTGCCAGTAGTGTACCGGGACTAGCGGGAGGGCGCACAGATACGCAGTATTTT

J: TRBJ1-3
D: NA
V: TRBV6-5
size: NA
CDR3: CASNYGNTIYF
DNA: TGTGCCAGCAATTATGGAAACACCATATATTTT

J: TRBJ2-7
D: NA
V: TRBV7-8
size: NA
CDR3: CASSFRSGLGEQYF
DNA: TGTGCCAGCAGCTTCAGATCTGGGCTTGGCGAGCAGTACTTC

J: TRBJ2-3
D: TRBD2
V: TRBV30
size: NA
CDR3: CAWRRRGLAGGPSTDTQYF
DNA: TGTGCCTGGAGAAGAAGAGGACTAGCGGGAGGGCCAAGCACAGATACGCAGTATTTT

J: TRBJ2-5
D: NA
V: TRBV7-2
size: NA
CDR3: CASTPGREETQYF
DNA: TGTGCCTCAACCCCGGGAAGGGAAGAGACCCAGTACTTC

J: TRBJ1-1
D: TRBD1
V: TRBV5-1
size: few
CDR3: CASSYPGTGDTEAFF
DNA: TGCGCCAGCAGCTATCCCGGGACAGGGGACACTGAAGCTTTCTTT

J: TRBJ2-7
D: TRBD2
V: TRBV7-9
size: NA
CDR3: CASSLSGVDYEQYF
DNA: TGTGCCAGCAGCCTCAGCGGGGTTGACTACGAGCAGTACTTC

J: TRBJ1-4
D: TRBD1
V: TRBV5-6
size: NA
CDR3: CASSERQGHEKLFF
DNA: TGTGCCAGCAGCGAGAGACAGGGCCATGAAAAACTGTTTTTT

J: TRBJ2-7
D: TRBD1
V: TRBV27
size: NA
CDR3: CASSPDREGAYEQYF
DNA: TGTGCCAGCAGTCCAGACAGGGAAGGGGCCTACGAGCAGTACTTC

J: TRBJ2-1
D: TRBD2
V: TRBV30
size: once
CDR3: CAWSVGSGMYNEQFF
DNA: TGTGCCTGGAGTGTTGGTAGCGGGATGTACAATGAGCAGTTCTTC

J: TRBJ2-2
D: TRBD2
V: TRBV10-2
size: NA
CDR3: CASSLAGDNTGELFF
DNA: TGCGCCAGCAGCCTAGCGGGAGATAACACCGGGGAGCTGTTTTTT

J: TRBJ2-1
D: NA
V: TRBV4-3
size: NA
CDR3: CASSQVATKTYNEQFF
DNA: TGCGCCAGCAGCCAAGTCGCGACCAAAACCTACAATGAGCAGTTCTTC

J: TRBJ2-7
D: TRBD2
V: TRBV30
size: NA
CDR3: CAWSVRARTSFFYGLEQYF
DNA: TGTGCCTGGAGTGTACGGGCCAGGACTAGCTTCTTTTATGGTCTCGAGCAGTACTTC

J: TRBJ2-2
D: TRBD2
V: TRBV5-1
size: NA
CDR3: CASSFGAGGPANTGELFF
DNA: TGCGCCAGCAGCTTCGGAGCGGGAGGGCCTGCGAACACCGGGGAGCTGTTTTTT

J: TRBJ2-7
D: NA
V: TRBV7-2
size: few
CDR3: CASSLDMWVAATYEQYF
DNA: TGTGCCAGCAGCTTAGATATGTGGGTAGCGGCTACCTACGAGCAGTACTTC

J: TRBJ2-5
D: NA
V: TRBV6-5
size: NA
CDR3: CASSYEVAETQYF
DNA: TGTGCCAGCAGTTACGAAGTCGCGGAGACCCAGTACTTC

J: TRBJ2-4
D: TRBD2
V: TRBV27
size: NA
CDR3: CASSSVAGKVKNIQYF
DNA: TGTGCCAGCAGTTCAGTAGCGGGGAAAGTCAAAAACATTCAGTACTTC

J: TRBJ1-5
D: NA
V: TRBV28
size: NA
CDR3: CANGSAPERNQPQHF
DNA: TGTGCCAATGGGTCAGCACCCGAGCGCAATCAGCCCCAGCATTTT

J: TRBJ1-5
D: NA
V: TRBV6-1
size: once
CDR3: CASSDYTSLQPQHF
DNA: TGTGCCAGCAGTGACTATACCTCACTTCAGCCCCAGCATTTT

J: TRBJ1-1
D: NA
V: TRBV4-1
size: NA
CDR3: CASSQTGQTTEAFF
DNA: TGCGCCAGCAGCCAGACAGGACAGACCACTGAAGCTTTCTTT

J: TRBJ2-7
D: NA
V: TRBV5-4
size: NA
CDR3: CASSTGPLGPYEQYF
DNA: TGTGCCAGCAGCACCGGGCCCCTTGGGCCTTACGAGCAGTACTTC

J: TRBJ2-1
D: TRBD1
V: TRBV7-7
size: NA
CDR3: CASSLGDRSYNEQFF
DNA: TGTGCCAGCAGCTTAGGGGACAGGTCCTACAATGAGCAGTTCTTC

J: TRBJ1-5
D: NA
V: TRBV28
size: few
CDR3: CASSYNQPQHF
DNA: TGTGCCAGCAGTTACAATCAGCCCCAGCATTTT

J: TRBJ2-2
D: TRBD2
V: TRBV27
size: NA
CDR3: CASSLSPGQGLAGGGTGELFF
DNA: TGTGCCAGCAGTTTATCGCCGGGACAGGGACTAGCGGGAGGTGGCACCGGGGAGCTGTTTTTT